These T cell receptor beta chains were read from a single sample in a study of T cells in Graves' hyperthyroidism and ophthalmopathy. TCRdb re-derived calls from the multiplex PCR reads in MiXCR, one entry per CDR3 protein. The sample lists fewer than 350,000 distinct CDR3 sequences, roughly 21% seen once, with roughly 52% in the top ten. Material: blood. The source is a woman between 50 and 59 years old with Graves' hyperthyroidism. Each CDR3 is given with its conserved first and last residue. A D gene is named only where the DNA matches it firmly. Size is omitted from some rows. Given values are once, few, many or a class for expanded clones.

v_gene,j_gene,len,d_gene,abundance,CDR3nt,CDR3aa
TRBV6-2/TRBV6-3,TRBJ2-3,18,TRBD2,NA,TGTGCCAGCAGATTGAGACTAGCGGGAATACATGGGAAAAGGGGGCAGTATTTT,CASRLRLAGIHGKRGQYF
TRBV29-1,TRBJ1-5,12,NA,NA,TGCAGCGTAGCGGACGGAAATCAGCCCCAGCATTTT,CSVADGNQPQHF
TRBV6-9,TRBJ1-2,13,NA,few,TGTGCCAGCAGTTATGAACAGGGTTACGGCTACACCTTC,CASSYEQGYGYTF
TRBV28,TRBJ1-5,14,NA,many,TGTGCCAGCAGCCTTCAAAGACACAATCAGCCCCAGCATTTT,CASSLQRHNQPQHF
TRBV24-1,TRBJ2-3,15,TRBD2,NA,TGTGCCACCAGTTTTTTAAGCGGGACCCGGGATACGCAGTATTTT,CATSFLSGTRDTQYF
TRBV5-1,TRBJ1-4,15,NA,few,TGCGCCAGCAGCCCTAGTGGCGGTGAGAATGAAAAACTGTTTTTT,CASSPSGGENEKLFF
TRBV6-1,TRBJ2-1,13,NA,NA,TGTGCCAGCAGTTATCCCCGGGGGAATGAGCAGTTCTTC,CASSYPRGNEQFF
TRBV18,TRBJ2-2,15,TRBD2,many,TGTGCCAGCAGCTCACTAGCGGGAGACACCGGGGAGCTGTTTTTT,CASSSLAGDTGELFF
TRBV10-3,TRBJ2-7,17,TRBD2,many,TGTGCCATCAGACCCAAAGGGACTAGCGGGAGTTCCCACGAGCAGTACTTC,CAIRPKGTSGSSHEQYF
TRBV20-1,TRBJ2-3,14,TRBD2,NA,TGCAGTGAAACACTAGCGGGAGGGCCAGATACGCAGTATTTT,CSETLAGGPDTQYF
TRBV12-3/TRBV12-4,TRBJ1-1,11,NA,NA,TGTGCCAGCAGTCTCGGGGTCGTTGCTTTCTTT,CASSLGVVAFF
TRBV5-1,TRBJ1-1,13,NA,NA,TGCGCCACCTCCCAGGCAATGAACACTGAAGCTTTCTTT,CATSQAMNTEAFF
TRBV6-1,TRBJ1-1,16,NA,NA,TGTGCCAGCAGTGAAGAGAGGGGTCAGTGGGACACTGAAGCTTTCTTT,CASSEERGQWDTEAFF
TRBV20-1,TRBJ2-7,15,NA,many,TGCAGTGCTGGGGACGCTAGGGGAGCTCCATACGAGCAGTACTTC,CSAGDARGAPYEQYF
TRBV6-2/TRBV6-3,TRBJ2-2,15,TRBD1,NA,TGTGCCAGCAGCCGGACAGGTGTTAACACCGGGGAGCTGTTTTTT,CASSRTGVNTGELFF
TRBV5-1,TRBJ2-3,15,NA,many,TGCGCCAGCAGCGGTCGTGTTGAGGGGAAAGCTACGCAGTATTTT,CASSGRVEGKATQYF
TRBV5-1,TRBJ1-2,13,NA,many,TGCGCCAGCAGCTTGGGCCAGACCTATGGCTACACCTTC,CASSLGQTYGYTF
TRBV5-1,TRBJ2-5,15,TRBD2,few,TGCGCCAGCAGCTTGGCCGCGGGAGTCTGGAAGACCCAGTACTTC,CASSLAAGVWKTQYF
TRBV2,TRBJ2-6,14,NA,few,TGTGCCAGCACCCCCTGCTCTGGGGCCAACGTCCTGACTTTC,CASTPCSGANVLTF
TRBV6-1,TRBJ1-4,16,TRBD1,few,TGTGCCAGCAGCCCCATTGGGGGACAGGGGGCTGAAAAACTGTTTTTT,CASSPIGGQGAEKLFF
TRBV28,TRBJ2-7,15,TRBD1,many,TGTGCCAGCCTTAATCCGGGACAGGGGACCTACGAGCAGTACTTC,CASLNPGQGTYEQYF
TRBV6-1,TRBJ2-3,12,NA,NA,TGTGCCAGCAGCTTCGCGGGAGATACGCAGTATTTT,CASSFAGDTQYF
TRBV18,TRBJ2-2,15,NA,few,TGTGCCAGCGGAGGGACAGCTGAGAACACCGGGGAGCTGTTTTTT,CASGGTAENTGELFF
TRBV12-3/TRBV12-4,TRBJ1-2,14,TRBD1,NA,TGTGCCAGCAGAAATACAGGGGTTACACATGGCTACACCTTC,CASRNTGVTHGYTF
TRBV20-1,TRBJ2-3,16,NA,NA,TGCAGTGCTAGAGATTTTGGTCTAGCGAGCACAGATACGCAGTATTTT,CSARDFGLASTDTQYF
TRBV15,TRBJ2-7,13,NA,few,TGTGCCACCAGCAGAGGGTTCGCCTACGAGCAGTACTTC,CATSRGFAYEQYF
TRBV7-2,TRBJ2-1,12,NA,few,TGTGCCAGCAGCTCGAGGGGCAATGAGCAGTTCTTC,CASSSRGNEQFF
TRBV6-5,TRBJ2-7,14,TRBD1,many,TGTGCCAGCAGTTATAGACAGGGTGCCTACGAGCAGTACTTC,CASSYRQGAYEQYF
TRBV15,TRBJ2-7,15,NA,NA,TGTGCCACCAGCAGTCTAAAAACAGGTTCCTACGAGCAGTACTTC,CATSSLKTGSYEQYF
TRBV20-1,TRBJ2-4,18,TRBD2,NA,TGCAGTGCAGGGCCGACTAGCGGGGGGCTCCGGGGCTTAAACATTCAGTACTTC,CSAGPTSGGLRGLNIQYF
TRBV30,TRBJ1-6,14,TRBD1,NA,TGTGCCTGGACTTCGGACAGGAAGAATTCACCCCTCCACTTT,CAWTSDRKNSPLHF
TRBV7-8,TRBJ1-3,15,NA,NA,TGTGCCAGCAGCTTTCGGGGTTACTCTGAAAACACCATATATTTT,CASSFRGYSENTIYF
TRBV24-1,TRBJ2-5,15,NA,few,TGTGCCACCAGTGATTTGTGGGGGGGGCGAGAGACCCAGTACTTC,CATSDLWGGRETQYF
TRBV2,TRBJ1-1,8,NA,NA,TGTGCCAGCAGTGAAGCTTTCTTT,CASSEAFF
TRBV9,TRBJ2-6,17,NA,many,TGTGCCAGCAGCGTTGGCGGGCGGAGCTCTGGGGCCAACGTCCTGACTTTC,CASSVGGRSSGANVLTF
TRBV7-9,TRBJ1-1,15,TRBD1,few,TGTGCCAGCAGCTTAGGTGGGACAGGGGACACTGAAGCTTTCTTT,CASSLGGTGDTEAFF
TRBV20-1,TRBJ2-2,15,NA,few,TGCAGTGCCTCGGGGGGACGGGGGCTTACCGGGGAGCTGTTTTTT,CSASGGRGLTGELFF
TRBV2,TRBJ2-3,15,NA,many,TGTGCCAGCAGGCGGGGTTCATCTAGGAAAGATACGCAGTATTTT,CASRRGSSRKDTQYF
TRBV5-4,TRBJ1-6,16,NA,few,TGTGCCAGCAGCTTGGCTTCGGGACGGTCAAATTCACCCCTCCACTTT,CASSLASGRSNSPLHF
TRBV12-3/TRBV12-4,TRBJ1-1,16,NA,NA,TGTGCCAGCAGTTTAAATCCCGGGTCAGGGGTCACTGAAGCTTTCTTT,CASSLNPGSGVTEAFF
TRBV6-1,TRBJ2-5,15,NA,many,TGTGCCAGCAGTTACTCCAGGGTAGGGCAAGAGACCCAGTACTTC,CASSYSRVGQETQYF
TRBV12-3/TRBV12-4,TRBJ2-2,12,NA,NA,TGTGCCAGCAGTTTCGCAGGTGGGGAGCTGTTTTTT,CASSFAGGELFF
TRBV20-1,TRBJ1-6,15,TRBD1,NA,TGCAGTGCTGTCCGGACAGGGGGGAATAATTCACCCCTCCACTTT,CSAVRTGGNNSPLHF
TRBV18,TRBJ1-6,15,NA,many,TGTGCCAGCTCACCGGTTACAGGGTATAATTCACCCCTCCACTTT,CASSPVTGYNSPLHF
TRBV12-3/TRBV12-4,TRBJ2-7,13,NA,few,TGTGCCAGCACCCCCCACAAAAACTACGAGCAGTACTTC,CASTPHKNYEQYF
TRBV7-6,TRBJ2-3,16,NA,many,TGTGCCAGCAGCTTAAGGCCTAGCAGCCTTGCAGATACGCAGTATTTT,CASSLRPSSLADTQYF
TRBV7-2,TRBJ2-5,13,NA,many,TGTGCCAGCAGCTTAGGGACTTTGGAGACCCAGTACTTC,CASSLGTLETQYF
TRBV30,TRBJ2-1,15,TRBD2,NA,TGTGCCTGGAGTGTCCCCCTAGCGGTATACAATGAGCAGTTCTTC,CAWSVPLAVYNEQFF
TRBV29-1,TRBJ1-1,13,NA,many,TGCAGCGTTGAAGGCAGGGCGAACACTGAAGCTTTCTTT,CSVEGRANTEAFF
TRBV28,TRBJ1-1,21,TRBD1,few,TGTGCCAGCAGTTTATTAAGAGGGACAGGGTCCTTATCCAAGATGAACACTGAAGCTTTCTTT,CASSLLRGTGSLSKMNTEAFF
TRBV2,TRBJ1-1,13,NA,many,TGTGCCGGTCGTGGCGCAATGAACACTGAAGCTTTCTTT,CAGRGAMNTEAFF
TRBV13,TRBJ1-2,14,NA,many,TGTGCCAGCAGCCCGGAGGGAGGTCGCTATGGCTACACCTTC,CASSPEGGRYGYTF
TRBV6-5,TRBJ1-2,18,NA,NA,TGTGCCAGCAGTTACTCCTTACACCGACCTAAAAACCCGTATGGCTACACCTTC,CASSYSLHRPKNPYGYTF
TRBV29-1,TRBJ1-1,13,NA,many,TGCAGCGTTGCACAGGGCGGTAACACTGAAGCTTTCTTT,CSVAQGGNTEAFF
TRBV7-9,TRBJ1-3,14,NA,NA,TGTGCCAGCAGCTTAAAGGGCCCCAGATACACCATATATTTT,CASSLKGPRYTIYF
TRBV27,TRBJ1-1,14,NA,many,TGTGCCAGCAGTTTGAGGAGAGGGAACACTGAAGCTTTCTTT,CASSLRRGNTEAFF
TRBV11-2,TRBJ2-3,12,TRBD2,many,TGTGCCAGCAGGGGACTAGCGGGATCGCAGTATTTT,CASRGLAGSQYF
TRBV2,TRBJ2-1,13,NA,NA,TGTGCCAGCAGTGAACGGGGAAAGAATGAGCAGTTCTTC,CASSERGKNEQFF
TRBV7-9,TRBJ2-5,13,NA,many,TGTGCCAGCAGCCCAGGGACACAAGAGACCCAGTACTTC,CASSPGTQETQYF